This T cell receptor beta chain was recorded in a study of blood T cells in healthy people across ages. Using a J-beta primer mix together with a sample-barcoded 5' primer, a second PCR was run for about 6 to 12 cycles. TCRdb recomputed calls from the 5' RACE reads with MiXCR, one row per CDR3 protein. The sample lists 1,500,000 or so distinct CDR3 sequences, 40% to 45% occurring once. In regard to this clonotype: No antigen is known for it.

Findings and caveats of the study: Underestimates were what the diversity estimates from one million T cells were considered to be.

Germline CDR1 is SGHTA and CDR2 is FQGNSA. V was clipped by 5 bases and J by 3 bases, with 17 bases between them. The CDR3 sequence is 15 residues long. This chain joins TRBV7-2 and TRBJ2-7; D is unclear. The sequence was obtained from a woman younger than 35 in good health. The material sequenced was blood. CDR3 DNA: TGTGCCAGCAGCATAAGACCCGACCTAAACTACGAGCAGTACTTC. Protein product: CASSIRPDLNYEQYF.